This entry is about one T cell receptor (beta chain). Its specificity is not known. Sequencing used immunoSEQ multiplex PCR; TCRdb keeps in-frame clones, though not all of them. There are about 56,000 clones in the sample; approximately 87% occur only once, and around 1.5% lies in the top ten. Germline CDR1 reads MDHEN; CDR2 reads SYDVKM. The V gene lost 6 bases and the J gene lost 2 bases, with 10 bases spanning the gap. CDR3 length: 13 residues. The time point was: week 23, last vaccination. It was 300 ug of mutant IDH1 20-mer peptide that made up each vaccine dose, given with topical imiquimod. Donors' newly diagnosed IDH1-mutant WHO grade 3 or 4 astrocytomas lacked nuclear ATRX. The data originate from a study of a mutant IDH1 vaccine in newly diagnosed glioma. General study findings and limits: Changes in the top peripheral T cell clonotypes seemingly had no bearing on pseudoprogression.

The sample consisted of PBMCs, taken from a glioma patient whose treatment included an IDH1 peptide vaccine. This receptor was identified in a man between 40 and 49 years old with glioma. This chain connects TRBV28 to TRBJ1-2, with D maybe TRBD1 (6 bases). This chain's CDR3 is CASRGRGNYGYTF. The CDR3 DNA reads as TGTGCCAGCAGGGGAAGGGGGAACTATGGCTACACCTTC.